The present T cell receptor beta chain was sequenced within a study of blood T cell repertoires in COVID-19. Study-level background: The samples span acute and convalescent COVID-19 from the United States, Italy and Spain. The cDNA or gDNA used as material had been derived from T cells, B-cell-depleted T cells, or PBMCs.

Enrollment of patients from Seattle took place during active infection, with longitudinal follow-up. Losses at the gene ends were 7 bases for V and 9 bases for J; bases not matched to a gene: 13. The germline gives CDR1 MNHNY, CDR2 SVGAGI (reference sequence). CDR3 length: 16 residues. Authors' methods: It was from reference gene primer amplification that nucleated cell counts were estimated. Generated by immunoSEQ multiplex PCR, the TCRdb table keeps only in-frame clones and is missing some. The V and J calls and the clone size are those of that table, but D and trimming were determined from the DNA. The data show over 250,000 clones, approximately 84% seen once.

The source material was peripheral blood. The receptor was isolated from a human donor with COVID-19, enrolled during active disease. The donor label of this sample is uncertain. The rearrangement uses TRBV6-6 and TRBJ1-6; 9 bases line up with TRBD1. As DNA, the CDR3 is TGTGCCAGCATTCGATCTTTGGGACAGGGAACTTCACCCCTCCACTTT. It is translated as CASIRSLGQGTSPLHF.